The 27 T cell receptor beta chains below all came from one sample that was sequenced in a study of identifying expanded T cells in peripheral blood (dated by TCRdb to 2018 to 2020). The library came from the immunoSEQ multiplex PCR assay. TCRdb carries this immuneACCESS record with in-frame sequences only. Its versions omit some clonotypes, under half of them owing to an unresolved V gene in the studies checked, with the rest unexplained. The sample includes some 120,000 clones, with approximately 88% observed a single time. 3.3% of the sample belongs to the ten largest clones. The sequencing input was blood. The receptors shown here come from a person aged 18 to 70 in good health.

The CDR3 loop reads CASSEGQSYGYTF. The CDR3 region has the DNA TGTGCCAGCAGTGAGGGACAGTCCTATGGCTACACCTTC. The V call is TRBV2, the J call TRBJ1-2, with 7 bases lining up with TRBD1. Germline assignment: CDR1 SNHLY and CDR2 FYNNEI. The CDR3 loop spans 13 amino acids. V shed 3 bases, J shed 4 bases, and the junction held 2 bases outside the gene matches.

The chain joins TRBV12-5 to TRBJ1-3, with a tentative D call TRBD1 (6 bases). Germline V gene sequence: CDR1 LGHNT, CDR2 FRNRAP. CDR3 length: 18 residues. Between the trimmed V and J ends, which lost 4 bases and 0 bases, there was a span of 19 bases. Here the CDR3 DNA reads TGTGCTAGTGGTTCGTCTCCGGGACACCGATTCTCTGGAAACACCATATATTTT. Translating it yields CASGSSPGHRFSGNTIYF.

The chain combines TRBV7-7 with TRBJ2-5; D is possibly TRBD2 (5 bases). CDR3 size: 15 residues. The ends were cut back, 1 base at V and 1 base at J, with 10 bases in the middle. Germline assignment: CDR1 SSHAT and CDR2 FNYEAQ (reference sequence). CDR3 loop: CASSLDGRGQETQYF. In DNA, the CDR3 is TGTGCCAGCAGCTTAGACGGCCGGGGCCAAGAGACCCAGTACTTC.

This chain joins TRBV30 and TRBJ1-1, with D unclear. The CDR3 extends over 11 amino acids. V was pared by 4 bases and J by 0 bases, with 3 bases between. The germline V gene has CDR1 GTSNPN and CDR2 SVGIG (reference sequence). The CDR3 nucleotides read TGTGCCTGGACAGTGAACACTGAAGCTTTCTTT. It is translated as CAWTVNTEAFF.

The chain has TRBV19 and TRBJ1-2; no clear D gene. Trimming stripped 8 bases from V and 4 bases from J, with 11 bases between. Per the germline V gene, CDR1 is LNHDA and CDR2 is SQIVND (reference sequence). The CDR3 consists of 12 residues. This chain's CDR3 is CASGLQLYGYTF. Here the CDR3 DNA reads TGTGCCAGTGGCTTACAGCTCTATGGCTACACCTTC.

The chain has TRBV7-9 and TRBJ2-5; 8 bases map to TRBD1. Germline V gives CDR1 SEHNR, CDR2 FQNEAQ (reference sequence). V trimming: 2 bases; J trimming: 0 bases; junction bases outside the gene matches: 8. CDR3 length: 17 amino acids. The DNA of the CDR3 is TGTGCCAGCAGCTTACCAGACAGGGGCCGGTACCAAGAGACCCAGTACTTC. Protein sequence: CASSLPDRGRYQETQYF.

Notes on this clone: Within the sample, other DNA sequences also encode this same CDR3. The chain carries TRBV11-3 and TRBJ2-5; D ambiguous. The CDR3 loop spans 12 amino acids. Germline values: CDR1 SGHNT, CDR2 YENEEA. The ends were cut back, 1 base at V and 4 bases at J, with 4 bases in the middle. Here the CDR3 reads CASSLGRETQYF. The CDR3 DNA reads as TGTGCCAGCAGCTTAGGGCGAGAGACCCAGTACTTC.

The chain is built from TRBV4-1 and TRBJ1-5; D is uncertain. With 1 base removed from V and 3 bases from J, the gap between germline ends came to 10 bases. The CDR3 is 15 amino acids. Germline CDR1 reads MGHRA; CDR2 reads YSYEKL. The CDR3 region has the DNA TGCGCCAGCAGCCAAGCGGAGCGACTCAATCAGCCCCAGCATTTT. It translates to CASSQAERLNQPQHF.

This chain joins TRBV18 and TRBJ1-5, with D hard to call. CDR1 KGHSH and CDR2 LQKENI come from the germline V gene. Trimming removed 5 bases from V and 1 base from J, with 6 bases in between. The CDR3 is made up of 13 amino acids. CDR3 nucleotide sequence: TGTGCCAGCTCAGAACAGAGCAATCAGCCCCAGCATTTT. It specifies CASSEQSNQPQHF.

The chain is built from TRBV4-3 and TRBJ1-1; the D is unclear. Germline CDR1 reads LGHNA; CDR2 reads YSLEER. CDR3 length: 13 residues. V dropped 1 base and J dropped 8 bases, with 11 bases sitting between them. CDR3 coding DNA: TGCGCCAGCAGCCAAGGGCGAGGGAAAGAAGCTTTCTTT. Amino acid sequence: CASSQGRGKEAFF.

The chain combines TRBV28 with TRBJ1-5; D is ambiguous. The CDR3 consists of 16 residues. In germline, CDR1 is MDHEN, CDR2 SYDVKM. Trimming pared 4 bases from V and 3 bases from J, leaving 16 bases between. The CDR3 sequence is CASSSPAKVYNQPQHF. For the CDR3, the DNA is TGTGCCAGCAGTTCCCCGGCGAAGGTGTACAATCAGCCCCAGCATTTT.

The V and J genes are TRBV7-9 and TRBJ1-2; no firm D call. The V gene's germline CDR1 is SEHNR and CDR2 FQNEAQ (reference sequence). CDR3 length equals 12 residues. Trimming removed 1 base from V and 4 bases from J, with 4 bases in between. The CDR3 here is CASSLEFYGYTF. The CDR3 DNA follows: TGTGCCAGCAGCTTAGAGTTCTATGGCTACACCTTC.

This rearrangement joins TRBV30 to TRBJ1-2; perhaps TRBD1 as D (6 bases). Germline V gene lookup returns CDR1 GTSNPN and CDR2 SVGIG (reference sequence). Trimming stripped 5 bases from V and 7 bases from J, with 11 bases between. The CDR3 covers 11 residues. DNA of the CDR3: TGTGCCTGGCAGGGGCGGCGTGGCTACACCTTC. Translation: CAWQGRRGYTF.

The DNA for the CDR3 is TGCGCCAGCAGCCAAGATTGGTCGGGTCCTCGGACAGATACGCAGTATTTT. Its translation is CASSQDWSGPRTDTQYF. The rearrangement joins TRBV4-3 to TRBJ2-3; D is ambiguous. There are 17 residues in the CDR3. Between the trimmed V and J ends, which lost 0 bases and 3 bases, there was a span of 16 bases. Germline loops: CDR1 LGHNA, CDR2 YSLEER.

The chain links TRBV7-9 to TRBJ1-1, with D possibly being TRBD1 (6 bases). Trimming shortened V by 1 base and J by 6 bases, and 9 bases separated the two germline ends. This CDR3 comprises 13 residues. In germline, CDR1 is SEHNR, CDR2 FQNEAQ (reference sequence). The CDR3 DNA sequence: TGTGCCAGCAGCTTAGAGGGGGAGTCTGAAGCTTTCTTT. Amino acid sequence: CASSLEGESEAFF.

This clone came up once. V gene TRBV5-1 combines with J gene TRBJ2-5; D gene uncertain. V was shortened by 1 base and J by 5 bases, with 15 bases between the two germline ends. The V gene's germline CDR1 is SGHRS and CDR2 YFSETQ. This CDR3 has 15 amino acids. CDR3 loop: CASSLYAELGETQYF. As DNA, the CDR3 is TGCGCCAGCAGCTTGTATGCGGAGTTGGGGGAGACCCAGTACTTC.

The chain has TRBV15 and TRBJ1-5; unclear D gene. CDR3 length: 14 residues. Germline V gives CDR1 LNHNV, CDR2 YYDKDF (reference sequence). Trimming removed 4 bases at V and 2 bases at J, with 9 bases between. The CDR3 region has the DNA TGTGCCACCAGCACCTCACGGGGCAATCAGCCCCAGCATTTT. Residues: CATSTSRGNQPQHF.

The rearrangement links TRBV5-6 to TRBJ2-7; D not resolved. V was trimmed by 1 base and J by 5 bases, leaving 13 bases between them. The length of the CDR3 is 14 residues. Germline V lookup: CDR1 SGHDT, CDR2 YYEEEE. CDR3 nucleotide sequence: TGTGCCAGCAGCTTGTATGCTGGGTTGGACGAGCAGTACTTC. Its protein product is CASSLYAGLDEQYF.

A few counts support this clone. The genes are TRBV7-8 and TRBJ1-1; no clear D gene. Germline values: CDR1 SGHVS, CDR2 FQNEAQ. This CDR3 spans 14 amino acids. Trimming left V 1 base short and J 0 bases short, with 6 bases between. The CDR3 here is CASSLVPMNTEAFF. The CDR3 nucleotides are TGTGCCAGCAGCTTAGTACCGATGAACACTGAAGCTTTCTTT.

The CDR3 nucleotides read TGTGCCAGCAGTCCGGGACTAGAGGGGGATGAGCAGTTCTTC. This codes for CASSPGLEGDEQFF. The chain is built from TRBV6-1 and TRBJ2-1; 8 bases line up with TRBD2. From germline, CDR1 is MNHNS and CDR2 SASEGT. CDR3 size: 14 residues. Germline trimming cut 5 bases from V and 8 bases from J; bases unmatched to any gene: 8.

This chain joins TRBV5-1 and TRBJ1-1, with 7 bases that match TRBD1. V lost 6 bases and J lost 1; bases outside the gene matches: 9. CDR3 length: 15 residues. Germline lookup yields CDR1 SGHRS and CDR2 YFSETQ. The CDR3 spells CASTLGTGANTEAFF. In DNA, the CDR3 is TGCGCCAGCACCCTCGGTACAGGGGCGAACACTGAAGCTTTCTTT.

This chain links TRBV5-1 with TRBJ1-3; D gene ambiguous. CDR3 size: 15 residues. The germline V and J ends were trimmed by 3 bases and 4 bases, with 14 bases remaining between them. Germline CDR1 and CDR2: SGHRS and YFSETQ. This chain's CDR3 is CASSSALDGGNTIYF. The CDR3 DNA reads as TGCGCCAGCAGCTCCGCCTTAGACGGCGGAAACACCATATATTTT. Using reference TRBV5-1 and TRBJ1-3 for the parts outside the CDR3, the full variable domain is KAGVTQTPRYLIKTRGQQVTLSCSPISGHRSVSWYQQTPGQGLQFLFEYFSETQRNKGNFPGRFSGRQFSNSRSEMNVSTLELGDSALYLCASSSALDGGNTIYFGEGSWLTVV.

The gene calls are TRBV4-3 and TRBJ2-7; 8 bases map to TRBD1. The CDR3 covers 13 residues. V shed 5 bases and J 6 bases; nucleotides not matched to a gene: 6. CDR1 and CDR2 from the germline V gene are LGHNA and YSLEER. The CDR3: CASSSDREAEQYF. CDR3 in DNA: TGCGCCAGCAGCTCGGACAGGGAAGCCGAGCAGTACTTC.

This rearrangement joins TRBV5-1 to TRBJ2-2; no reliable D call. The CDR3 covers 14 residues. Trimming pared 0 bases from V and 6 bases from J, leaving 9 bases between. Per germline, CDR1 SGHRS and CDR2 YFSETQ. DNA of the CDR3: TGCGCCAGCAGCTTGGGAGGAATCCCCGGGGAGCTGTTTTTT. It translates to CASSLGGIPGELFF.

The V gene is TRBV19, the J gene TRBJ2-3; D possibly uses TRBD1 or TRBD2 (5 bases each). Germline CDR1 and CDR2: LNHDA and SQIVND (reference sequence). The CDR3 sequence is 16 residues long. V lost 5 bases and J lost 0, with 15 bases in between. DNA for the CDR3: TGTGCCAGTAGTGGCCCAGGGAGAACTAGCACAGATACGCAGTATTTT. It specifies CASSGPGRTSTDTQYF.

The chain has TRBV9 and TRBJ1-2; 11 nucleotides line up with TRBD1. The CDR3 totals 16 residues. The V and J ends lost 3 bases and 6 bases, in that order; junction bases with no gene match: 10. Germline CDR1 and CDR2: SGDLS and YYNGEE. CDR3 in amino acids: CASSARTGGPRDGYTF. DNA of the CDR3: TGTGCCAGCAGCGCCCGGACAGGGGGCCCTCGGGATGGCTACACCTTC.

The genes are TRBV7-9 and TRBJ1-6; D ambiguous. This CDR3 comprises 13 residues. Deletions cut 1 base from V and 10 bases from J, with 8 bases between. Germline loops: CDR1 SEHNR, CDR2 FQNEAQ (reference sequence). The CDR3 sequence is CASSLGGWSPLHF. The CDR3 bases are TGTGCCAGCAGCTTAGGAGGGTGGTCACCCCTCCACTTT.